A selection of T cell receptor beta chains follows, all from one sample in a study of patients and donors after allogeneic stem cell transplantation. Via MiXCR, TCRdb re-called the RT-PCR reads, giving one row per CDR3 protein. This sample yields about 150,000 distinct CDR3 sequences, of which about 40% are seen a single time; roughly 52% belongs to the top ten. What was sequenced was blood, either unsorted or a sorted T cell fraction (not recorded which). These receptors came from a human donor who was either an allogeneic HSCT recipient or a stem cell or donor lymphocyte infusion donor (not recorded which). It is not recorded whose cells these are; they may come from a transplant donor. CDR3s include the opening cysteine and the closing phenylalanine or tryptophan. A D gene is named only where the DNA matches it firmly. Clone size is shown for a subset of rows, as once, few, many or a class of expanded clone.

V gene: TRBV5-1
CDR3 length: 14
J gene: TRBJ1-2
D gene: TRBD1
clone size: few
CDR3 protein: CASSAGGAGYGYTF
CDR3 DNA: TGCGCCAGTTCGGCAGGGGGCGCGGGCTATGGCTACACCTTC

V gene: TRBV25-1
CDR3 length: 14
J gene: TRBJ1-5
D gene: -
clone size: -
CDR3 protein: CASSKSQGNQPQHF
CDR3 DNA: TGTGCCAGCAGTAAATCTCAGGGGAACCAGCCCCAGCATTTT

V gene: TRBV9
CDR3 length: 16
J gene: TRBJ1-3
D gene: -
clone size: -
CDR3 protein: CASSGFSGISGNTIYF
CDR3 DNA: TGTGCCAGCAGCGGATTTTCAGGGATCTCCGGAAACACCATATATTTT

V gene: TRBV10-3
CDR3 length: 12
J gene: TRBJ2-3
D gene: -
clone size: -
CDR3 protein: CAITGDTDTQYF
CDR3 DNA: TGTGCCATCACCGGGGACACAGATACGCAGTATTTT

V gene: TRBV19
CDR3 length: 12
J gene: TRBJ1-1
D gene: -
clone size: -
CDR3 protein: CASSVMGTEAFF
CDR3 DNA: TGTGCCAGTAGCGTCATGGGCACTGAAGCTTTCTTT

V gene: TRBV3-1
CDR3 length: 16
J gene: TRBJ2-1
D gene: -
clone size: -
CDR3 protein: CASSQESFGRYNEQFF
CDR3 DNA: TGTGCCAGCAGCCAAGAATCGTTCGGCCGATACAATGAGCAGTTCTTC

V gene: TRBV5-1
CDR3 length: 13
J gene: TRBJ1-1
D gene: -
clone size: -
CDR3 protein: CASSVKGDTEAFF
CDR3 DNA: TGCGCCAGCAGCGTGAAAGGGGACACTGAAGCTTTCTTT

V gene: TRBV5-1
CDR3 length: 16
J gene: TRBJ2-7
D gene: -
clone size: once
CDR3 protein: CASSLSVGGASYEQYF
CDR3 DNA: TGCGCCAGCAGCTTGTCGGTTGGGGGAGCCTCCTACGAGCAGTACTTC

V gene: TRBV12-3/TRBV12-4
CDR3 length: 16
J gene: TRBJ2-3
D gene: -
clone size: -
CDR3 protein: CASSLSMGSLTDTQYF
CDR3 DNA: TGTGCCAGCAGTTTAAGTATGGGCAGCCTCACAGATACGCAGTATTTT

V gene: TRBV27
CDR3 length: 16
J gene: TRBJ1-2
D gene: TRBD1
clone size: -
CDR3 protein: CASSLIRTGRRYGYTF
CDR3 DNA: TGTGCCAGCAGTCTTATTCGGACAGGCCGTCGGTATGGCTACACCTTC

V gene: TRBV4-2
CDR3 length: 16
J gene: TRBJ1-1
D gene: TRBD1
clone size: few
CDR3 protein: CASSHLQGGMNTEAFF
CDR3 DNA: TGTGCCAGCAGCCATCTCCAGGGGGGTATGAACACTGAAGCTTTCTTT

V gene: TRBV7-3
CDR3 length: 14
J gene: TRBJ1-3
D gene: -
clone size: -
CDR3 protein: CASSKQGSGNTIYF
CDR3 DNA: TGTGCCAGCAGCAAACAGGGCTCTGGAAACACCATATATTTT

V gene: TRBV25-1
CDR3 length: 14
J gene: TRBJ1-1
D gene: -
clone size: -
CDR3 protein: CASSASEVSTEAFF
CDR3 DNA: TGTGCCAGCAGTGCATCGGAGGTTAGCACTGAAGCTTTCTTT

V gene: TRBV20-1
CDR3 length: 15
J gene: TRBJ2-3
D gene: TRBD2
clone size: few
CDR3 protein: CSAREKGLVADTQYF
CDR3 DNA: TGCAGTGCTAGAGAGAAGGGACTAGTCGCAGATACGCAGTATTTT

V gene: TRBV5-5
CDR3 length: 18
J gene: TRBJ2-1
D gene: TRBD2
clone size: -
CDR3 protein: CASSLGSGGASSYNEQFF
CDR3 DNA: TGTGCCAGCAGCTTGGGTAGCGGGGGGGCGAGCTCCTACAATGAGCAGTTCTTC

V gene: TRBV27
CDR3 length: 16
J gene: TRBJ1-4
D gene: TRBD1
clone size: few
CDR3 protein: CASSLSRGTTNEKLFF
CDR3 DNA: TGTGCCAGCAGTTTATCCAGGGGGACTACTAATGAAAAACTGTTTTTT

V gene: TRBV12-3/TRBV12-4
CDR3 length: 16
J gene: TRBJ1-3
D gene: -
clone size: once
CDR3 protein: CASSLFQGNSGNTIYF
CDR3 DNA: TGTGCCAGCAGCCTTTTTCAGGGGAACTCTGGAAACACCATATATTTT

V gene: TRBV6-5
CDR3 length: 16
J gene: TRBJ1-4
D gene: -
clone size: few
CDR3 protein: CASSYSRWGGNEKLFF
CDR3 DNA: TGTGCCAGCAGTTACTCAAGGTGGGGCGGGAATGAAAAACTGTTTTTT

V gene: TRBV10-3
CDR3 length: 15
J gene: TRBJ1-1
D gene: -
clone size: few
CDR3 protein: CAISEPGQPNTEAFF
CDR3 DNA: TGTGCCATCAGTGAGCCCGGACAGCCGAACACTGAAGCTTTCTTT

V gene: TRBV12-3/TRBV12-4
CDR3 length: 15
J gene: TRBJ1-3
D gene: TRBD1
clone size: -
CDR3 protein: CASSYRDRNINTIYF
CDR3 DNA: TGTGCCAGCAGCTATCGGGACAGGAATATCAACACCATATATTTT

V gene: TRBV12-3/TRBV12-4
CDR3 length: 17
J gene: TRBJ2-3
D gene: -
clone size: -
CDR3 protein: CASRPRQIGTSTDTQYF
CDR3 DNA: TGTGCCAGCAGGCCCAGACAGATAGGAACTAGCACAGATACGCAGTATTTT

V gene: TRBV9
CDR3 length: 11
J gene: TRBJ1-1
D gene: -
clone size: -
CDR3 protein: CASSRGHEAFF
CDR3 DNA: TGTGCCAGCAGCCGGGGCCACGAAGCTTTCTTT

V gene: TRBV20-1
CDR3 length: 13
J gene: TRBJ1-2
D gene: -
clone size: -
CDR3 protein: CSASSNPNYGYTF
CDR3 DNA: TGCAGTGCTAGTAGTAATCCTAACTATGGCTACACCTTC

V gene: TRBV3-1
CDR3 length: 18
J gene: TRBJ2-3
D gene: TRBD2
clone size: -
CDR3 protein: CASSQGLAGGQSTDTQYF
CDR3 DNA: TGTGCCAGCAGCCAAGGACTAGCGGGGGGGCAGAGCACAGATACGCAGTATTTT

V gene: TRBV20-1
CDR3 length: 14
J gene: TRBJ2-3
D gene: -
clone size: few
CDR3 protein: CSASGGHEVDTQYF
CDR3 DNA: TGCAGTGCTAGCGGGGGGCACGAGGTAGATACGCAGTATTTT

V gene: TRBV7-9
CDR3 length: 11
J gene: TRBJ2-1
D gene: TRBD1
clone size: -
CDR3 protein: CASSLGQGGFF
CDR3 DNA: TGTGCCAGCAGCTTAGGACAGGGGGGGTTCTTC

V gene: TRBV27
CDR3 length: 17
J gene: TRBJ2-7
D gene: -
clone size: -
CDR3 protein: CASNPPWGGRGVYEQYF
CDR3 DNA: TGTGCCAGCAATCCGCCCTGGGGTGGCAGGGGCGTCTACGAGCAGTACTTC

V gene: TRBV7-6
CDR3 length: 12
J gene: TRBJ2-2
D gene: -
clone size: -
CDR3 protein: CASSWKAGELFF
CDR3 DNA: TGTGCCAGCAGCTGGAAGGCCGGGGAGCTGTTTTTT

V gene: TRBV12-3/TRBV12-4
CDR3 length: 13
J gene: TRBJ1-1
D gene: TRBD1
clone size: -
CDR3 protein: CASRGTGGTEAFF
CDR3 DNA: TGTGCCAGCAGGGGGACAGGAGGGACTGAAGCTTTCTTT

V gene: TRBV5-1
CDR3 length: 14
J gene: TRBJ2-2
D gene: -
clone size: -
CDR3 protein: CASSPRDGTGELFF
CDR3 DNA: TGCGCCAGCAGCCCTCGGGACGGCACCGGGGAGCTGTTTTTT

V gene: TRBV6-6
CDR3 length: 14
J gene: TRBJ1-2
D gene: -
clone size: few
CDR3 protein: CASSDEQINYGYTF
CDR3 DNA: TGTGCCAGCAGTGACGAACAGATTAACTATGGCTACACCTTC

V gene: TRBV6-5
CDR3 length: 16
J gene: TRBJ2-1
D gene: TRBD1
clone size: few
CDR3 protein: CASSKGQPRSYNEQFF
CDR3 DNA: TGTGCCAGCAGCAAGGGACAGCCTCGCTCCTACAATGAGCAGTTCTTC

V gene: TRBV4-1
CDR3 length: 15
J gene: TRBJ1-1
D gene: -
clone size: -
CDR3 protein: CASILWATANTEAFF
CDR3 DNA: TGCGCCAGTATCCTTTGGGCGACGGCGAACACTGAAGCTTTCTTT

V gene: TRBV7-2
CDR3 length: 18
J gene: TRBJ1-6
D gene: -
clone size: few
CDR3 protein: CASSLERLGANRDSPLHF
CDR3 DNA: TGTGCCAGCAGCTTAGAGAGGCTGGGGGCGAATAGGGATTCACCCCTCCACTTT

V gene: TRBV4-1
CDR3 length: 15
J gene: TRBJ1-1
D gene: -
clone size: many
CDR3 protein: CASSQELRRRAEAFF
CDR3 DNA: TGCGCCAGCAGCCAAGAGCTCCGGAGGAGGGCTGAAGCTTTCTTT

V gene: TRBV4-2
CDR3 length: 13
J gene: TRBJ1-1
D gene: -
clone size: -
CDR3 protein: CASSQEGAFGAFF
CDR3 DNA: TGTGCCAGCAGCCAAGAGGGGGCGTTTGGAGCTTTCTTT

V gene: TRBV7-2
CDR3 length: 12
J gene: TRBJ1-6
D gene: -
clone size: -
CDR3 protein: CASSLDTKALHF
CDR3 DNA: TGTGCCAGCAGCTTAGACACCAAGGCCCTCCACTTT

V gene: TRBV28
CDR3 length: 15
J gene: TRBJ1-5
D gene: -
clone size: few
CDR3 protein: CASTPARDSNQPQHF
CDR3 DNA: TGTGCCAGCACTCCCGCCCGGGATAGCAATCAGCCCCAGCATTTT

V gene: TRBV11-2
CDR3 length: 13
J gene: TRBJ2-1
D gene: TRBD2
clone size: once
CDR3 protein: CASSGELAGKQFF
CDR3 DNA: TGTGCCAGCAGCGGAGAACTAGCGGGGAAACAGTTCTTC

V gene: TRBV9
CDR3 length: 17
J gene: TRBJ1-4
D gene: TRBD1
clone size: -
CDR3 protein: CASSATGGDPPNEKLFF
CDR3 DNA: TGTGCCAGCAGCGCTACAGGGGGTGATCCTCCTAATGAAAAACTGTTTTTT

V gene: TRBV27
CDR3 length: 15
J gene: TRBJ1-6
D gene: -
clone size: -
CDR3 protein: CASSSPLQGIFSLHF
CDR3 DNA: TGTGCCAGCAGTTCCCCGCTACAGGGTATTTTCTCCCTCCACTTT

V gene: TRBV29-1
CDR3 length: 14
J gene: TRBJ1-4
D gene: -
clone size: -
CDR3 protein: CSVEDPQGKEKLFF
CDR3 DNA: TGCAGCGTTGAAGATCCCCAGGGGAAGGAAAAACTGTTTTTT

V gene: TRBV9
CDR3 length: 15
J gene: TRBJ2-2
D gene: TRBD2
clone size: many
CDR3 protein: CASSVVAGFTGELFF
CDR3 DNA: TGTGCCAGCAGCGTAGTAGCGGGGTTCACCGGGGAGCTGTTTTTT

V gene: TRBV12-3/TRBV12-4
CDR3 length: 14
J gene: TRBJ2-5
D gene: -
clone size: -
CDR3 protein: CASSLAGLQETQYF
CDR3 DNA: TGTGCCAGCAGTTTAGCGGGCCTACAAGAGACCCAGTACTTC

V gene: TRBV3-1
CDR3 length: 15
J gene: TRBJ1-5
D gene: TRBD1
clone size: -
CDR3 protein: CASSLQGVVNQPQHF
CDR3 DNA: TGTGCCAGCAGCCTCCAGGGGGTGGTGAATCAGCCCCAGCATTTT